This T cell receptor beta chain was retrieved from a study of CD8 T cells in Susac syndrome. CDR3 length equals 15 residues. The V segment lost 0 bases and the J segment 12 bases; nucleotides outside the gene matches: 4. The germline V gene has CDR1 SGDLS and CDR2 YYNGEE. RNA was extracted with the RNeasy kit, and a quantity of roughly 0.5 to 1 ug was reverse transcribed using random hexamers. The TCR beta CDR3 was amplified by immunoSEQ multiplex PCR across 54 Vbeta, 13 Jbeta. TCRdb fed the immunoSEQ multiplex PCR reads into MiXCR, producing one record per CDR3 protein. The top ten hold over 0.35% of the sample, which has some 110,000 distinct CDR3 sequences, approximately 94% seen once. About this clonotype: Its target is not known.

Study outcomes and limitations: In total CD8+ repertoires, roughly 15 Susac-specific public clones were found, and in CD8+ TEMRA repertoires, roughly five were found.

The TCR sequence derives from a human donor with Susac syndrome. The V gene is TRBV9, the J gene TRBJ1-6; TRBD1 matches at 12 bases. Specimen: CD8+ T cells from PBMCs. As DNA, the CDR3 is TGTGCCAGCAGCGTAGGGGGGACAGGGGGCGAACCCCTCCACTTT. It specifies CASSVGGTGGEPLHF. Full variable domain (rest looked up from reference TRBV9 and TRBJ1-6): DSGVTQTPKHLITATGQRVTLRCSPRSGDLSVYWYQQSLDQGLQFLIQYYNGEERAKGNILERFSAQQFPDLHSELNLSSLELGDSALYFCASSVGGTGGEPLHFGNGTRLTVT.